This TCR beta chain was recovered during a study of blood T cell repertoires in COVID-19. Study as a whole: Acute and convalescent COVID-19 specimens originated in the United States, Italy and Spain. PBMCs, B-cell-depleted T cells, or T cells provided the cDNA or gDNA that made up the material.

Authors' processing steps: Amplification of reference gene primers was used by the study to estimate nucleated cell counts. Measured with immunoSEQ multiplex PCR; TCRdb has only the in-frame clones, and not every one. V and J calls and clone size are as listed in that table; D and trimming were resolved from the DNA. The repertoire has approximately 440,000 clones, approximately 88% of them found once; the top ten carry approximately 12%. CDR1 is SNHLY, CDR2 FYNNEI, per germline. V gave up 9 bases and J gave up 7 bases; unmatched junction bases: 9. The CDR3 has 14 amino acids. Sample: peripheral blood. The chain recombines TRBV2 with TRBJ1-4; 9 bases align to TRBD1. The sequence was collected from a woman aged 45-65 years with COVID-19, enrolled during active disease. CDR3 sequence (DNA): TGTGCCAGTGCCGGGGACAGGGCAAGTGAAAAACTGTTTTTT. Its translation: CASAGDRASEKLFF.